This TCR beta chain comes out of a study of cytomegalovirus exposure and HLA in healthy donors. The sample holds a few counts of this clone. What it binds is not known. Study observations and caveats: There were several of the most significant clusters that appeared linked to common viral pathogens in a later analysis.

PCR used 60 Vbeta primers and 13 Jbeta primers. Clones were read by immunoSEQ multiplex PCR, and TCRdb kept only the in-frame ones, dropping some. The sample carries over 100,000 clones, just under 75% recorded once. The sample taken for sequencing was PBMCs. This sequence originates from a man aged 35-49 years in good health and CMV-seropositive.

The CDR3: CAIKGAGLETQYF. The CDR3 DNA follows: TGTGCCATCAAGGGGGCAGGGTTAGAGACCCAGTACTTC. The V and J genes are TRBV10-3 and TRBJ2-5; TRBD1 agrees at 7 bases. Germline V gene data show CDR1 as ENHRY and CDR2 as SYGVKD. Losses at the gene ends were 7 bases for V and 4 bases for J; bases not matched to a gene: 6. The length of the CDR3 is 13 residues.